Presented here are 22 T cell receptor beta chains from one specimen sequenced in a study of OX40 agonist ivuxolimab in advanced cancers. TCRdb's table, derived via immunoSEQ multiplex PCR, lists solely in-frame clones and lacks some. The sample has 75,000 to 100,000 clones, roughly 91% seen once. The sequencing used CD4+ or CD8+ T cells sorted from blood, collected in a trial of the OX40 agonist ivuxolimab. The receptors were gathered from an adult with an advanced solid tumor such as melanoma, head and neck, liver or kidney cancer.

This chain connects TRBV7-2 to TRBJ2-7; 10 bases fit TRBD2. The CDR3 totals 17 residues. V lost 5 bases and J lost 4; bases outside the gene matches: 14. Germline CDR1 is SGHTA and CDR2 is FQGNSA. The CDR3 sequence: CASSLRLAGRDVYEQYF. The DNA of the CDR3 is TGTGCCAGCAGCCTCCGACTAGCGGGCCGAGATGTATACGAGCAGTACTTC.

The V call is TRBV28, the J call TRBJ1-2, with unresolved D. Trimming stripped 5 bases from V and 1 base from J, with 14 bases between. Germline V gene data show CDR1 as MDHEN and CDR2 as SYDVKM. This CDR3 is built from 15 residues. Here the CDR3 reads CASSRGYFGNYGYTF. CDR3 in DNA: TGTGCCAGCAGTCGGGGATACTTTGGTAACTATGGCTACACCTTC.

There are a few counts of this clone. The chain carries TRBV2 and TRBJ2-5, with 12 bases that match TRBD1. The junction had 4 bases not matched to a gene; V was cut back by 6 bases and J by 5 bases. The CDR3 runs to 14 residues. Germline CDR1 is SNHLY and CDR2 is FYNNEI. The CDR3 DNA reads TGTGCCAGCAGGGGGACAGGGGGCCTGGAGACCCAGTACTTC. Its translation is CASRGTGGLETQYF.

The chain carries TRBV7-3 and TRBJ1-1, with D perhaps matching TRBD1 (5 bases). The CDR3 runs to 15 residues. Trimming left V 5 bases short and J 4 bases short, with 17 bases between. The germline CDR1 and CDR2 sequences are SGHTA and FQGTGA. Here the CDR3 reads CASSPSGVRGTEAFF. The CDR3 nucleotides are TGTGCCAGCAGCCCCAGCGGGGTAAGGGGCACTGAAGCTTTCTTT.

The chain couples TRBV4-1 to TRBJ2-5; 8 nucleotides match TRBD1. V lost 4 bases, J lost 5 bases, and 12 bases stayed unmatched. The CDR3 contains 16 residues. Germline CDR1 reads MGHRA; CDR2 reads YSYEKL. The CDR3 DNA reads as TGCGCCAGCAGCCGCCATACCCCGCAGGGGGCTGAGACCCAGTACTTC. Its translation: CASSRHTPQGAETQYF.

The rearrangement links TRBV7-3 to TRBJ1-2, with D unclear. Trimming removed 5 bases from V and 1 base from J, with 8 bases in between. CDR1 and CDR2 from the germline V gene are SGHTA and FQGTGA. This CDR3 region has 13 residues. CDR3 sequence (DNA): TGTGCCAGCAGCCCGGACGGTAACTATGGCTACACCTTC. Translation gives CASSPDGNYGYTF. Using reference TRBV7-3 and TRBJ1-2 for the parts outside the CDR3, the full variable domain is GAGVSQTPSNKVTEKGKYVELRCDPISGHTALYWYRQSLGQGPEFLIYFQGTGAADDSGLPNDRFFAVRPEGSVSTLKIQRTERGDSAVYLCASSPDGNYGYTFGSGTRLTVV.

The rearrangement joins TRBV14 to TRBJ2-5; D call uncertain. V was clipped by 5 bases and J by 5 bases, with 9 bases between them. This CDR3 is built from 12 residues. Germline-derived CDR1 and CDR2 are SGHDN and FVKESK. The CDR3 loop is CASSGIGETQYF. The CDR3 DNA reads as TGTGCCAGCAGCGGTATCGGGGAGACCCAGTACTTC.

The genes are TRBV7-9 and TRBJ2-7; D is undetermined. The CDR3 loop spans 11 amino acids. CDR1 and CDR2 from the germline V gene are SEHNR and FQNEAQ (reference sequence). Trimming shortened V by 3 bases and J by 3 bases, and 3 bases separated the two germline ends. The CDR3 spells CASSFYYEQYV. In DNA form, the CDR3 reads TGTGCCAGCAGCTTCTACTACGAGCAGTACGTC.

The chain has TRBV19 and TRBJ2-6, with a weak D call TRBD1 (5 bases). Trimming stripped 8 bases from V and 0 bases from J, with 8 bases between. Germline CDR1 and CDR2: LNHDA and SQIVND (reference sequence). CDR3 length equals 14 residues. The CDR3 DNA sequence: TGTGCCAGTCACAGGAGCTCTGGGGCCAACGTCCTGACTTTC. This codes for CASHRSSGANVLTF.

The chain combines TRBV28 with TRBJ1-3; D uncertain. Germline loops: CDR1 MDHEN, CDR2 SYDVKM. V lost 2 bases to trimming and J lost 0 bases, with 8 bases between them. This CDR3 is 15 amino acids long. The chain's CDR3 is CASSLTPSSGNTIYF. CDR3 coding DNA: TGTGCCAGCAGTTTAACCCCCTCCTCTGGAAACACCATATATTTT.

CDR3 residues: CASSSHTGGGEQYF. The DNA for the CDR3 is TGTGCCAGCAGCAGCCACACAGGGGGCGGCGAGCAGTACTTC. The J gene is TRBJ2-7, the V gene TRBV6-5; 9 nucleotides match TRBD1. The junction had 9 bases not matched to a gene; V was cut back by 6 bases and J by 6 bases. Germline CDR1 reads MNHEY; CDR2 reads SVGAGI. The length of the CDR3 is 14 residues.

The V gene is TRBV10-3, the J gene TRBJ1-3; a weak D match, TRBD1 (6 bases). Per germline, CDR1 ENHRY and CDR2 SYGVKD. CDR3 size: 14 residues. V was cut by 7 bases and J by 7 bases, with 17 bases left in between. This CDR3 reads CAIKSRQAPNTIYF. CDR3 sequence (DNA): TGTGCCATCAAGTCCCGACAGGCGCCTAACACCATATATTTT.

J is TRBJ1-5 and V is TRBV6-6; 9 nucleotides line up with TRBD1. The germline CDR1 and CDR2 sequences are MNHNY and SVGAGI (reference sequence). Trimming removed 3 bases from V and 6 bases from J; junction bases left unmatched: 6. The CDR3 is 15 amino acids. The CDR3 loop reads CASSYYRGQGQPQHF. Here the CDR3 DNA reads TGTGCCAGCAGTTATTACAGGGGGCAAGGTCAGCCCCAGCATTTT.

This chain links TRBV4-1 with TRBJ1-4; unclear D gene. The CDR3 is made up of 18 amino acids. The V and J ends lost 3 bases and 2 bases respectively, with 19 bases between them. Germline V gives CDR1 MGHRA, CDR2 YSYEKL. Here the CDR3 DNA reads TGCGCCAGCAGCCAGGACGGAGGCATTAGGAGGACTAATGAAAAACTGTTTTTT. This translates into CASSQDGGIRRTNEKLFF.

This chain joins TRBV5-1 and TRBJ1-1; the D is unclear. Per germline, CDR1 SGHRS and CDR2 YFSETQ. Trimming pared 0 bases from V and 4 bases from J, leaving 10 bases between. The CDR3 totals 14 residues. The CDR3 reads CASSLAAGITEAFF. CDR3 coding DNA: TGCGCCAGCAGCTTGGCCGCAGGAATCACTGAAGCTTTCTTT.

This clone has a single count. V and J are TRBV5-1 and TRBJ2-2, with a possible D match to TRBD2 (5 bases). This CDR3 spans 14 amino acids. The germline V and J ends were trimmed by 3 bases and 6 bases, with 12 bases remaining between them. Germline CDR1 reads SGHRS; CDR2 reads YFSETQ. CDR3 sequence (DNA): TGCGCCAGCAGCTCGGGCGGGTACCCCGGGGAGCTGTTTTTT. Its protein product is CASSSGGYPGELFF.

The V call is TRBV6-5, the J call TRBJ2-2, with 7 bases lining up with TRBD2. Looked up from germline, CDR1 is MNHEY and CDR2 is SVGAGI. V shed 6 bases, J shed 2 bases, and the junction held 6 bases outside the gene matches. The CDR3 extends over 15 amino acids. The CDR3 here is CASRGGLLNTGELFF. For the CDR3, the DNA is TGTGCCAGCAGGGGGGGACTACTCAACACCGGGGAGCTGTTTTTT.

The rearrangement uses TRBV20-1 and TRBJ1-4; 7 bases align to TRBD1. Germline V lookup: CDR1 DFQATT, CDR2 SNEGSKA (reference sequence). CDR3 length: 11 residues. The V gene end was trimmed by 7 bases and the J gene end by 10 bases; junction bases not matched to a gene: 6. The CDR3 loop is CSGCAGGKLFF. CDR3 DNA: TGCAGTGGCTGTGCAGGGGGAAAACTGTTTTTT.

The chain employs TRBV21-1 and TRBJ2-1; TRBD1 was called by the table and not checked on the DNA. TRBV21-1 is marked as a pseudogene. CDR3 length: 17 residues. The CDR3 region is CASSLRPGQGIVYEQFF. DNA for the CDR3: TGTGCCAGCAGCTTACGTCCGGGACAGGGAATAGTCTATGAGCAGTTCTTC.

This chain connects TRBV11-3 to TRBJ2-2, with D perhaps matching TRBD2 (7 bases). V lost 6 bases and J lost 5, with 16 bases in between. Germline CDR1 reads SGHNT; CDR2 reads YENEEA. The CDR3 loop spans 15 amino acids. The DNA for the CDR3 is TGTGCCAGCAGACAGACCAGGGGAGGGACCGGGGAGCTGTTTTTT. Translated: CASRQTRGGTGELFF.

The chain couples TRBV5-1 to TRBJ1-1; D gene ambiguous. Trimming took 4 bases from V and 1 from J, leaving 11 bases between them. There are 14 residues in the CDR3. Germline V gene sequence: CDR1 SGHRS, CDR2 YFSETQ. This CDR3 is CASSAYSKNTEAFF. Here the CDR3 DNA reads TGCGCCAGCAGCGCATACAGCAAGAACACTGAAGCTTTCTTT.

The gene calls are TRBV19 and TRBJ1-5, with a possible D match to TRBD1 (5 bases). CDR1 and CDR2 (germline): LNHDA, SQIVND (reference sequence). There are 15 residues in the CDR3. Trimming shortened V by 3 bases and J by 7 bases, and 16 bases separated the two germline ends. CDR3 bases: TGTGCCAGTAGTATTAATCGCGACAGCCGGCAGCCCCAGCATTTT. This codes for CASSINRDSRQPQHF. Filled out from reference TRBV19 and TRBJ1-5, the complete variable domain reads DGGITQSPKYLFRKEGQNVTLSCEQNLNHDAMYWYRQDPGQGLRLIYYSQIVNDFQKGDIAEGYSVSREKKESFPLTVTSAQKNPTAFYLCASSINRDSRQPQHFGDGTRLSIL.